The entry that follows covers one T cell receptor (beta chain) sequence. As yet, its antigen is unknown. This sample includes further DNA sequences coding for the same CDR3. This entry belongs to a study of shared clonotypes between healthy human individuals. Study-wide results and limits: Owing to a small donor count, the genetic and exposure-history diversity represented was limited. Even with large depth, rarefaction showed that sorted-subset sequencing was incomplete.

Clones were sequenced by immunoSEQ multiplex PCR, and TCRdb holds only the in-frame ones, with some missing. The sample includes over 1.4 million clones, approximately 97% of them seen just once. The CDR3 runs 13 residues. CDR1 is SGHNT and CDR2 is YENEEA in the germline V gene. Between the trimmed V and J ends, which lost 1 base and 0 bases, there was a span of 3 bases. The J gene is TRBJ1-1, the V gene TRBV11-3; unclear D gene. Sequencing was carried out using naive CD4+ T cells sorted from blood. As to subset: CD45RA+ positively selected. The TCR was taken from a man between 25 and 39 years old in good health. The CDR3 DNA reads TGTGCCAGCAGCTTAGGGGTGAACACTGAAGCTTTCTTT. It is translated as CASSLGVNTEAFF.